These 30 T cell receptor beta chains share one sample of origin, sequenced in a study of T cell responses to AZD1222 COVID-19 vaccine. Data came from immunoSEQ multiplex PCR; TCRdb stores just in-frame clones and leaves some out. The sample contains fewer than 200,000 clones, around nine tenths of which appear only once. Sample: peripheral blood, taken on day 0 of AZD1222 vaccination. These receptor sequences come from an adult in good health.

Here the CDR3 reads CAISESKGRGYEQYF. The CDR3 DNA reads as TGTGCCATCAGTGAGTCAAAGGGGAGGGGGTACGAGCAGTACTTC. This chain joins TRBV10-3 and TRBJ2-7, with D possibly matching TRBD2 (7 bases). The CDR3 is 15 residues long. Trimming removed 0 bases at V and 4 bases at J, with 13 bases between. Per germline, CDR1 ENHRY and CDR2 SYGVKD.

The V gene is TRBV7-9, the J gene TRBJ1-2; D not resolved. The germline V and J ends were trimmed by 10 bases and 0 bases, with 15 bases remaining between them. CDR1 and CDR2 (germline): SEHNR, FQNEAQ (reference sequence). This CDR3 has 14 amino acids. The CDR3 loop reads CATLRGLPNYGYTF. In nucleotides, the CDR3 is TGTGCCACTCTACGAGGCCTACCTAACTATGGCTACACCTTC. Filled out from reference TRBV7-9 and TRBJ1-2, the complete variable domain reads DTGVSQNPRHKITKRGQNVTFRCDPISEHNRLYWYRQTLGQGPEFLTYFQNEAQLEKSRLLSDRFSAERPKGSFSTLEIQRTEQGDSAMYLCATLRGLPNYGYTFGSGTRLTVV.

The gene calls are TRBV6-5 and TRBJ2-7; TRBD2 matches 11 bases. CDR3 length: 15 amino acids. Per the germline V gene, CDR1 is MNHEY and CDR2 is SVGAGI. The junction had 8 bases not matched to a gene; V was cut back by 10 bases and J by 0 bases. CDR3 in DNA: TGTGCCACCGCTAAACTAGCGGGGGACTCCTACGAGCAGTACTTC. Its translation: CATAKLAGDSYEQYF.

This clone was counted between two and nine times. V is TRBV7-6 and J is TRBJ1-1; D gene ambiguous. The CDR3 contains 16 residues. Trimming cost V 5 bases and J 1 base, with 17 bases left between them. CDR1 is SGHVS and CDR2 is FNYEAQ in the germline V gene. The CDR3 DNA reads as TGTGCCAGCAGCCCTAGGTCCGGGTCCTCGAACACTGAAGCTTTCTTT. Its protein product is CASSPRSGSSNTEAFF.

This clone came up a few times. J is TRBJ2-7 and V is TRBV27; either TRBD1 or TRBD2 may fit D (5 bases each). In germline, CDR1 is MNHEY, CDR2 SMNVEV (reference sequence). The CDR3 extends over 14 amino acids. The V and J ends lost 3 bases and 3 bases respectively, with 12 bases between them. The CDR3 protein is CASSFRDAGYEQYF. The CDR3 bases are TGTGCCAGCAGTTTTCGGGACGCAGGCTACGAGCAGTACTTC.

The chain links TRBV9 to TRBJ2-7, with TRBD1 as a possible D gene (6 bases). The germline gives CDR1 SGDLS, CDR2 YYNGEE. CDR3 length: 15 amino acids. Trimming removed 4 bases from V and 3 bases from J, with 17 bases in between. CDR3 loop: CASSPHTGNLYEQYF. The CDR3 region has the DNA TGTGCCAGCAGCCCCCACACAGGGAACCTCTACGAGCAGTACTTC. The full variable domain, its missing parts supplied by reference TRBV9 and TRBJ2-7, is DSGVTQTPKHLITATGQRVTLRCSPRSGDLSVYWYQQSLDQGLQFLIQYYNGEERAKGNILERFSAQQFPDLHSELNLSSLELGDSALYFCASSPHTGNLYEQYFGPGTRLTVT.

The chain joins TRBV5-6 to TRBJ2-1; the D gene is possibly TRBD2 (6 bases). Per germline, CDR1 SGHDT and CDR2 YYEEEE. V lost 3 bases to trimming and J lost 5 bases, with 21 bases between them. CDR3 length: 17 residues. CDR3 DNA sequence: TGTGCCAGCAGCTCTGCTCAGGGCGGGGCCCTTCACAATGAGCAGTTCTTC. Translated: CASSSAQGGALHNEQFF.

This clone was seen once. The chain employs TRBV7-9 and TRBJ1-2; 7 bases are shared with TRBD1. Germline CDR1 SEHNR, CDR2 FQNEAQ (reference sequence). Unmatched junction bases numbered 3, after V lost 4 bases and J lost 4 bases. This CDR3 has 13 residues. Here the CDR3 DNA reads TGTGCCAGCAGCTCTTACAGGGGCTATGGCTACACCTTC. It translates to CASSSYRGYGYTF.

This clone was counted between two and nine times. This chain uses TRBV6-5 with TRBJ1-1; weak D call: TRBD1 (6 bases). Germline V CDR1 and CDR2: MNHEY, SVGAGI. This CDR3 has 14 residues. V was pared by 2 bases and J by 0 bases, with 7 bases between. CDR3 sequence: CASSYGQLNTEAFF. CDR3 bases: TGTGCCAGCAGTTACGGACAGCTGAACACTGAAGCTTTCTTT.

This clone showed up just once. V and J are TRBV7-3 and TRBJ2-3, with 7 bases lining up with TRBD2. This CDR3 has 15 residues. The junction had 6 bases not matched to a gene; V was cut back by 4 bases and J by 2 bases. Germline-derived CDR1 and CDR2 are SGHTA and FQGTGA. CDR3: CASSSQSGNTDTQYF. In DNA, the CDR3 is TGTGCCAGCAGCTCCCAAAGCGGGAACACAGATACGCAGTATTTT. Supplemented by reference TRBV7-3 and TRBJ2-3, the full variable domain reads GAGVSQTPSNKVTEKGKYVELRCDPISGHTALYWYRQSLGQGPEFLIYFQGTGAADDSGLPNDRFFAVRPEGSVSTLKIQRTERGDSAVYLCASSSQSGNTDTQYFGPGTRLTVL.

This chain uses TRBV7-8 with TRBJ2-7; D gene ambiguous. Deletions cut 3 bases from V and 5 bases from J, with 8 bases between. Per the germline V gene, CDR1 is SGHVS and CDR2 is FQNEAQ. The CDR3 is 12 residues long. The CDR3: CASSFSEDEQYF. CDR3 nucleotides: TGTGCCAGCAGCTTTAGTGAGGACGAGCAGTACTTC.

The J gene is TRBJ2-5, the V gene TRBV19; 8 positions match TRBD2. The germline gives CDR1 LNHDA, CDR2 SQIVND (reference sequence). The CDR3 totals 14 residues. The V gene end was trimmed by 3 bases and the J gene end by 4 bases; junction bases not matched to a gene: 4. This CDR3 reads CASSISGTRETQYF. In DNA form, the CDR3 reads TGTGCCAGTAGTATCTCCGGGACTAGAGAGACCCAGTACTTC.

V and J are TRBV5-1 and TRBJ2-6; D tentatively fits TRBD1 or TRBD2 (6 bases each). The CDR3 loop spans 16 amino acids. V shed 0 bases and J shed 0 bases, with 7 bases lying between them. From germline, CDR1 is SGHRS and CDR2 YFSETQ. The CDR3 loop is CASSLGGASGANVLTF. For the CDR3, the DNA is TGCGCCAGCAGCTTGGGGGGGGCCTCTGGGGCCAACGTCCTGACTTTC.

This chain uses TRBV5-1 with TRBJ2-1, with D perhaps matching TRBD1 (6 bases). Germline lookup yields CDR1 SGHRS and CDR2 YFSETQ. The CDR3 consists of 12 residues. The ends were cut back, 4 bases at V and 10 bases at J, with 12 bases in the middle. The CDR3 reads CASSPQGGEQFF. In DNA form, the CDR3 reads TGCGCCAGCAGCCCACAGGGCGGGGAGCAGTTCTTC.

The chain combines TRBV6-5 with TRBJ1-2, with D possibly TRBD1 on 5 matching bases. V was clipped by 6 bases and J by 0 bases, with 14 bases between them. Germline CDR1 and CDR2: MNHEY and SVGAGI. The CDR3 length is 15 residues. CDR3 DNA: TGTGCCAGCAGAGCCTTCTCAGGGTCTAACTATGGCTACACCTTC. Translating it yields CASRAFSGSNYGYTF.

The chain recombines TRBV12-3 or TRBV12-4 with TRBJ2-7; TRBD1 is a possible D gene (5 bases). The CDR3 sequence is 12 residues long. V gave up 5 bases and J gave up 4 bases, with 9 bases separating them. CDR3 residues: CASSRQGYEQYF. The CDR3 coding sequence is TGTGCCAGCAGTAGGCAGGGATACGAGCAGTACTTC.

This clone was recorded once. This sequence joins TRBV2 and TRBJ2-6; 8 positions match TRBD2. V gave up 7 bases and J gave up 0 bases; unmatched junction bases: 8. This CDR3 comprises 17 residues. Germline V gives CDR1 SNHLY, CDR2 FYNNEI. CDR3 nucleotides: TGTGCCAGCATACAAAACGGGAGGGCCTCTGGGGCCAACGTCCTGACTTTC. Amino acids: CASIQNGRASGANVLTF.

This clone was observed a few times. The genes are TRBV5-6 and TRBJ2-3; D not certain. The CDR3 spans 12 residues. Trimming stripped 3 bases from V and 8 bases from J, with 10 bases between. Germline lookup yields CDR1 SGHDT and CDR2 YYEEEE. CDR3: CASSSSVGTQYF. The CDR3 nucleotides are TGTGCCAGCAGCTCCTCAGTGGGTACGCAGTATTTT.

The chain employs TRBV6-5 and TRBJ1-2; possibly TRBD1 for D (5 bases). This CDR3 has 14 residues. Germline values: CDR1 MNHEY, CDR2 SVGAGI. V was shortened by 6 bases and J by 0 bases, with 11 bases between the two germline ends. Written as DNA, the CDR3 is TGTGCCAGCAGATTGGGGACCCCTAACTATGGCTACACCTTC. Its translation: CASRLGTPNYGYTF.

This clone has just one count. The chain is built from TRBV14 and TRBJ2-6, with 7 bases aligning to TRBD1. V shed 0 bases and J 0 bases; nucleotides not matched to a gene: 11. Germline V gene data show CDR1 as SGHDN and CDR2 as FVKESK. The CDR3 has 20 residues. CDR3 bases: TGTGCCAGCAGCCAAGATCGACAGGGCCGGGGTACCTCTGGGGCCAACGTCCTGACTTTC. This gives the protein CASSQDRQGRGTSGANVLTF. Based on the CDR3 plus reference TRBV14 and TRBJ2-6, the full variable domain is EAGVTQFPSHSVIEKGQTVTLRCDPISGHDNLYWYRRVMGKEIKFLLHFVKESKQDESGMPNNRFLAERTGGTYSTLKVQPAELEDSGVYFCASSQDRQGRGTSGANVLTFGAGSRLTVL.

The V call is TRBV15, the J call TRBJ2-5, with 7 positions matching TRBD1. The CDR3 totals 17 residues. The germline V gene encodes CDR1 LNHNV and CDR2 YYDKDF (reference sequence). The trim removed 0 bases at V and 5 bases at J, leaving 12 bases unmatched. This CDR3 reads CATSRDRGQGVVETQYF. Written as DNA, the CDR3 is TGTGCCACCAGCAGAGATCGCGGGCAGGGGGTTGTCGAGACCCAGTACTTC. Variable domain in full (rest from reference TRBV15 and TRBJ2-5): DAMVIQNPRYQVTQFGKPVTLSCSQTLNHNVMYWYQQKSSQAPKLLFHYYDKDFNNEADTPDNFQSRRPNTSFCFLDIRSPGLGDTAMYLCATSRDRGQGVVETQYFGPGTRLLVL.

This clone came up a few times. The CDR3 sequence: CASSLPRAGANVLTF. Written as DNA, the CDR3 is TGTGCCAGCAGCTTGCCCCGGGCCGGGGCCAACGTCCTGACTTTC. V and J are TRBV5-6 and TRBJ2-6; D ambiguous. From germline, CDR1 is SGHDT and CDR2 YYEEEE. Deletions cut 1 base from V and 4 bases from J, with 9 bases between. CDR3 size: 15 residues. Complete variable domain (other parts from reference TRBV5-6 and TRBJ2-6): DAGVTQSPTHLIKTRGQQVTLRCSPKSGHDTVSWYQQALGQGPQFIFQYYEEEERQRGNFPDRFSGHQFPNYSSELNVNALLLGDSALYLCASSLPRAGANVLTFGAGSRLTVL.

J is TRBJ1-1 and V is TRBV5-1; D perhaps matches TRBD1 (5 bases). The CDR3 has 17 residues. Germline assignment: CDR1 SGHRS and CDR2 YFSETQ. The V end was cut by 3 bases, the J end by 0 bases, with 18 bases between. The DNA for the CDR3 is TGCGCCAGCAGCTCGCCCCGACAGAACGGCATGAACACTGAAGCTTTCTTT. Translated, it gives CASSSPRQNGMNTEAFF.

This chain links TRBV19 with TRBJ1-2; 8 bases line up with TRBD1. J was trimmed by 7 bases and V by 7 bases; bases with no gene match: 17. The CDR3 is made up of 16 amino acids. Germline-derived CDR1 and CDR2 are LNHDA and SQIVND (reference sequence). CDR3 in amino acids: CASNLPGQGVRRGYTF. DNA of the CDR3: TGTGCCAGTAATTTACCCGGACAGGGTGTTAGGCGTGGCTACACCTTC.

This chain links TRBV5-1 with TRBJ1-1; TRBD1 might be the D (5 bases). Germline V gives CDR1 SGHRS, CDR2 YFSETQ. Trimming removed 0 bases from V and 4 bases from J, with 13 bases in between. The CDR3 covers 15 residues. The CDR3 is CASSLAAGLVTEAFF. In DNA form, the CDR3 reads TGCGCCAGCAGCTTGGCTGCAGGGTTAGTCACTGAAGCTTTCTTT.

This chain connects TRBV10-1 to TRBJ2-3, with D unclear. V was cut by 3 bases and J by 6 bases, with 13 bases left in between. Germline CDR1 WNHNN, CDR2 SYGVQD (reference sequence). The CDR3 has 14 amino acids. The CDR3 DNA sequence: TGCGCCAGCAGTGACCGTAGTCGAGTCGATACGCAGTATTTT. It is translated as CASSDRSRVDTQYF.

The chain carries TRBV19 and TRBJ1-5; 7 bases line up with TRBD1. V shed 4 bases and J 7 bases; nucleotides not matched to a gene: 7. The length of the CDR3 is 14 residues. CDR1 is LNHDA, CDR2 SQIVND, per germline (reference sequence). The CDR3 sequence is CASSTGTVGQPQHF. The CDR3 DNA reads TGTGCCAGTAGTACCGGGACAGTGGGCCAGCCCCAGCATTTT.

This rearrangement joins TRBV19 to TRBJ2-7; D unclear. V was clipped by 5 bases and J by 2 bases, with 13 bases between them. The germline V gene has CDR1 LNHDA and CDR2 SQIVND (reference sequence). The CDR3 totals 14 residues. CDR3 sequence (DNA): TGTGCCAGTAGTTTCAGGATTACTCCCTACGAGCAGTACTTC. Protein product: CASSFRITPYEQYF.

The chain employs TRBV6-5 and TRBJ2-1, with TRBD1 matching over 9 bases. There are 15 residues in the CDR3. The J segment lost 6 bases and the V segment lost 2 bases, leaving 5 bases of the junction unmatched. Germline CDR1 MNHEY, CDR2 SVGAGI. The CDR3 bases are TGTGCCAGCAGTTACCCCGTGACAGGGGGCAATGAGCAGTTCTTC. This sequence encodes CASSYPVTGGNEQFF.

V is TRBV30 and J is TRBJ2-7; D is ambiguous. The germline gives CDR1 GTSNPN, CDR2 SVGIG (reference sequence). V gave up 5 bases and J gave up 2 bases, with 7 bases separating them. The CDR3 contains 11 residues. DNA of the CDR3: TGTGCCTGGGGAGAAACCTACGAGCAGTACTTC. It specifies CAWGETYEQYF.